The 30 T cell receptor beta chains below all came from one sample that was sequenced in a study of tumor-infiltrating lymphocytes in primary liver carcinoma. Co-extraction yielded RNA and DNA from 20-30 mg of unsorted bulk tissue. Starting from around 510 ng of total RNA, TCR beta cDNA was produced with a primer in the constant region. Three-round nested multiplex PCR performed with slightly modified ARM-PCR produced the TCR beta libraries. PCR rounds one and two used TRBV1-TRBV30 forward primers with a C-beta reverse primer for 10 cycles each. TCRdb fed the multiplex PCR reads into MiXCR, producing one record per CDR3 protein. This table holds fewer than 200,000 distinct CDR3 sequences, approximately 80% found once. Specimen: tumor tissue from primary liver carcinoma. These receptors were collected from a man aged 40-55 years with primary liver carcinoma and hepatitis B virus infection.

The CDR3 region has the DNA TGCGCCAGCAGCCGAGGATTCCTACAGGGAAATAAGCAGTACTTC. This codes for CASSRGFLQGNKQYF. The chain recombines TRBV4-1 with TRBJ2-7, with D possibly being TRBD1 (6 bases). Trimming pared 4 bases from V and 8 bases from J, leaving 21 bases between. From germline, CDR1 is MGHRA and CDR2 YSYEKL. The CDR3 length is 15 residues.

As to this clonotype: Since the CDR3 does not end with the conserved phenylalanine or tryptophan, this likely comes from a read error. The chain is built from TRBV5-4 and TRBJ1-1; perhaps TRBD1 as D (6 bases). V was clipped by 1 base and J by 7 bases, with 14 bases between them. The CDR3 consists of 14 residues. Germline CDR1 is SGHNT and CDR2 is YYREEE (reference sequence). The CDR3: CASSLKGGTIEAFI. The CDR3 bases are TGTGCCAGCAGCTTGAAAGGGGGGACCATTGAAGCTTTCATT.

The J gene is TRBJ2-2, the V gene TRBV6-1; weak D call: TRBD1 (5 bases). V dropped 8 bases and J dropped 8 bases, with 15 bases sitting between them. The germline gives CDR1 MNHNS, CDR2 SASEGT. This CDR3 region has 13 residues. For the CDR3, the DNA is TGTGCCAGCGCGAGAGAAGCAGGGGGGGAGCTGTTTTTT. This codes for CASAREAGGELFF.

Points on this clonotype: A read error is possible here, since a much larger clone lies one base away. The chain has TRBV28 and TRBJ1-3; no clear D. The CDR3 spans 12 residues. Germline-derived CDR1 and CDR2 are MDHEN and SYDVKM. The CDR3 nucleotides are TGTGCCACCAGTTTAACTGGAAACACCATATATTTT. Translating gives CATSLTGNTIYF.

Comments on this clonotype: A read error may account for a junction end that differs from germline. V usage is TRBV11-2 and J usage is TRBJ1-5; TRBD1 might be the D (6 bases). The CDR3 runs 17 residues. Per the germline V gene, CDR1 is SGHAT and CDR2 is FQNNGV. DNA for the CDR3: TGTGCCACCAGCTTAGAAGGGGTAACAGGGAGCAATCAGCCCCACTATTTT. Amino acids: CATSLEGVTGSNQPHYF.

In the case of this clonotype: The conserved final phenylalanine or tryptophan is absent from the CDR3, which likely points to a read error. It is unclear where the CDR3 begins or ends on the DNA, so no DNA is shown, and the CDR3 is as TCRdb lists it. The chain recombines TRBV11-3 with TRBJ2-1. From its first to its last residue, the CDR3 has 14 amino acids. Germline-derived CDR1 and CDR2 are SGHNT and YENEEA. Here the CDR3 reads CASSLGVSNNGHFL.

This clonotype has a single count. This may stem from a read error, because a much larger clone lies one nucleotide away. The rearrangement uses TRBV5-1 and TRBJ2-1, with 12 bases lining up with TRBD2. The germline CDR1 and CDR2 sequences are SGHRS and YFSETQ. This CDR3 has 16 amino acids. The V gene end was trimmed by 0 bases and the J gene end by 7 bases; junction bases not matched to a gene: 5. The CDR3 spells CASSLGRLAGANEQFF. The CDR3 bases are TGCGCCAGCAGCTTGGGGAGACTAGCGGGAGCGAATGAGCAGTTCTTC.

To note about this clonotype: A read error may account for a junction end that differs from germline. V usage is TRBV5-1 and J usage is TRBJ2-5; the match to TRBD2 covers 13 bases. Germline values: CDR1 SGHRS, CDR2 YFSETQ. The CDR3 spans 17 residues. For the CDR3, the DNA is TGCGCAAGCAGCTTAAAGACTAGCGGGAGGCCAGGAGAGACCCAGTACTTC. Protein product: CASSLKTSGRPGETQYF.

For this clonotype: The conserved final phenylalanine or tryptophan is absent from the CDR3, which likely points to a read error. This chain uses TRBV6-2 or TRBV6-3 with TRBJ2-7; D uncertain. Germline CDR1 reads MNHEY; CDR2 reads SVGEGT. CDR3 size: 13 residues. This chain's CDR3 is CAGSYDVPYEQYL. The CDR3 coding sequence is TGTGCCGGCAGTTACGATGTACCCTACGAGCAGTACTTG.

Remarks on this clonotype: The junction departs from germline at one end; a sequencing error may be responsible. The chain uses TRBV11-1 and TRBJ2-4; D is perhaps TRBD2 (5 bases). This CDR3 is 17 amino acids long. CDR1 is SGHAT and CDR2 is FQDESV in the germline V gene (reference sequence). As DNA, the CDR3 is TGTGCCAGCAGCTTTCCCGGGTCTAGCAGGACCAAAAACATTCAGTGTTTC. Translated, it gives CASSFPGSSRTKNIQCF.

J is TRBJ1-5 and V is TRBV6-2 or TRBV6-3, with TRBD1 as a possible D gene (5 bases). Trimming took 7 bases from V and 15 from J, leaving 25 bases between them. This CDR3 region has 14 residues. CDR1 MNHEY and CDR2 SVGEGT come from the germline V gene. The CDR3 loop reads CASTLVKGDQPMHF. The CDR3 DNA follows: TGTGCCAGCACCCTGGTGAAAGGGGATCAACCCATGCATTTT.

The rearrangement joins TRBV5-1 to TRBJ2-7; D might be TRBD1 or TRBD2, each matching 5 bases. The CDR3 loop spans 15 amino acids. Germline values: CDR1 SGHRS, CDR2 YFSETQ. V was cut by 8 bases and J by 1 base, with 19 bases left in between. The CDR3 region has the DNA TGCGCCAGAAGCGAGCAGGGAGTAGAGTCCTACGAGCAGTACTTC. This sequence encodes CARSEQGVESYEQYF. The full variable domain, completed using reference TRBV5-1 and TRBJ2-7, is KAGVTQTPRYLIKTRGQQVTLSCSPISGHRSVSWYQQTPGQGLQFLFEYFSETQRNKGNFPGRFSGRQFSNSRSEMNVSTLELGDSALYLCARSEQGVESYEQYFGPGTRLTVT.

The chain uses TRBV5-1 and TRBJ2-1; 7 bases are a match to TRBD1. Trimming at V came to 8 bases and at J to 10 bases, leaving 9 bases not matched to a gene. The CDR3 has 12 amino acids. CDR1 is SGHRS and CDR2 is YFSETQ in the germline V gene. DNA for the CDR3: TGCGCCAGTAACTCCTACAGGGGCGAGCAGTTCTTC. Its protein product is CASNSYRGEQFF.

As concerns this clonotype: This may come from a read error, since a much larger clone is one base off. The CDR3 DNA is TGTGCCAGCAGCCAGTCAACAACGAACATCGGGGAGCTGTTTTTT. This gives the protein CASSQSTTNIGELFF. The chain links TRBV7-9 to TRBJ2-2, with D unclear. CDR3 length: 15 amino acids. Germline CDR1 reads SEHNR; CDR2 reads FQNEAQ (reference sequence).

As regards this clonotype: Possible read error: a much larger clone is one base away. The V and J genes are TRBV6-5 and TRBJ1-6; D unresolved. Germline lookup yields CDR1 MNHEY and CDR2 SVGAGI. Trimming pared 8 bases from V and 10 bases from J, leaving 18 bases between. This CDR3 region has 14 residues. The CDR3 region is CASADGGGGSPLHF. The CDR3 DNA reads as TGTGCCAGCGCTGACGGCGGCGGTGGCTCACCCCTCCACTTT.

Turning to this clonotype: An end of the junction does not agree with germline; a read error may underlie this. This chain uses TRBV11-1 with TRBJ2-4, with 13 bases aligning to TRBD2. Germline CDR1 SGHAT, CDR2 FQDESV (reference sequence). The CDR3 is made up of 17 amino acids. The CDR3 nucleotides are TGTGATAGCAGCTTTCCCGGGACTAGCGGGACCAAAAACGTTCAGTATTTC. Protein: CDSSFPGTSGTKNVQYF. The variable domain in full, completed from reference TRBV11-1 and TRBJ2-4, reads EAEVAQSPRYKITEKSQAVAFWCDPISGHATLYWYRQILGQGPELLVQFQDESVVDDSQLPKDRFSAERLKGVDSTLKIQPAELGDSAMYLCDSSFPGTSGTKNVQYFGAGTRLSVL.

A remark on this clonotype: Since no conserved phenylalanine or tryptophan closes the CDR3, a read error is the likely cause. The V and J genes are TRBV11-2 and TRBJ2-7; 9 nucleotides agree with TRBD1. CDR3 size: 15 residues. The germline gives CDR1 SGHAT, CDR2 FQNNGV. Here the CDR3 reads CTSSLRWTGENEQYL. The CDR3 bases are TGCACCAGTAGCTTACGATGGACAGGGGAAAACGAGCAGTACTTA.

A remark on this clonotype: The junction shows a germline mismatch at one end, possibly a read error. The rearrangement joins TRBV12-3 or TRBV12-4 to TRBJ2-7, with D uncertain. The CDR3 is 11 residues long. The CDR3 DNA is TGTGCCAGCAGTCATGGCCACGAGCAATACTTC. Translated: CASSHGHEQYF.

This chain joins TRBV29-1 and TRBJ2-7; weak D call: TRBD2 (5 bases). Germline loops: CDR1 SQVTM, CDR2 ANQGSEA. Trimming pared 7 bases from V and 2 bases from J, leaving 24 bases between. This CDR3 has 16 residues. The CDR3 sequence is CSAMKSGSGIPYEQYF. CDR3 nucleotide sequence: TGCAGCGCCATGAAATCTGGGAGCGGCATTCCCTACGAGCAGTACTTC.

Concerning this clonotype: Germline and junction disagree at one end, which may indicate a read error. The rearrangement links TRBV6-5 to TRBJ2-3, with a weak D call TRBD1 (6 bases). CDR3 length equals 17 residues. CDR1 and CDR2 from the germline V gene are MNHEY and SVGAGI. In DNA, the CDR3 is TGTGCCAGCAGTTCCGAGACGCCGGGACAAGGGGGAGATATGCAGTATTTT. This encodes CASSSETPGQGGDMQYF.

With respect to this clonotype: Lacking the conserved final phenylalanine or tryptophan, this CDR3 likely reflects a read error. This chain joins TRBV5-1 and TRBJ2-5, with TRBD2 matching over 8 bases. J was trimmed by 4 bases and V by 3 bases; bases with no gene match: 8. From germline, CDR1 is SGHRS and CDR2 YFSETQ. The CDR3 covers 15 residues. The CDR3 loop is CASSWAGTRGETQYL. The CDR3 DNA follows: TGCGCCAGCAGCTGGGCCGGGACTAGAGGAGAGACCCAGTACTTA.

Regarding this clonotype: Without the conserved terminal phenylalanine or tryptophan, this CDR3 likely stems from a read error. This chain uses TRBV6-2 or TRBV6-3 with TRBJ2-5, with TRBD2 matching 7 bases. This CDR3 is 17 amino acids long. Germline CDR1 and CDR2: MNHEY and SVGEGT. V lost 6 bases to trimming and J lost 8 bases; unmatched junction nucleotides: 21. The CDR3 DNA reads as TGTGCCAGCAGCGAAAGGACTAACGGGAGGACCGAAATAACCCAGTACTTA. Translation: CASSERTNGRTEITQYL.

This clonotype was observed a handful of times. This may be a read error: a much more frequent sequence differs by one nucleotide. This sequence joins TRBV28 and TRBJ1-2, with 8 bases that match TRBD1. The V gene's germline CDR1 is MDHEN and CDR2 SYDVKM. The CDR3 runs 14 residues. The V and J ends lost 1 base and 10 bases, in that order; junction bases with no gene match: 8. The CDR3 DNA sequence: TGTGCCAGCAGTTTATCGGACAGGGTCGGTGTCTACACCTTC. Its protein product is CASSLSDRVGVYTF.

Concerning this clonotype: The junction and the germline gene differ at one end; a read error may be behind it. This chain connects TRBV2 to TRBJ2-3; D call uncertain. From germline, CDR1 is SNHLY and CDR2 FYNNEI. This CDR3 region has 16 residues. Written as DNA, the CDR3 is TGTGACAGCACCATGAAGGAGAAGGGAATGGAAGATACGCAGTATTTT. The encoded protein is CDSTMKEKGMEDTQYF.

On this clonotype itself: The junction departs from germline at one end; a sequencing error may be responsible. The chain recombines TRBV11-2 with TRBJ2-6, with 8 bases matching TRBD1. Germline V gene lookup returns CDR1 SGHAT and CDR2 FQNNGV. CDR3 size: 21 residues. The CDR3 reads CASNMRGDRGISLSGANVLTF. Here the CDR3 DNA reads TGTGCCAGCAACATGAGGGGAGACAGGGGCATTTCCCTCTCTGGGGCCAACGTCCTCACTTTC.

The rearrangement uses TRBV28 and TRBJ2-4, with no clear D. Germline V CDR1 and CDR2: MDHEN, SYDVKM. This CDR3 is built from 11 residues. V was shortened by 4 bases and J by 16 bases, with 14 bases between the two germline ends. The CDR3 loop is CASSSVLTHYF. CDR3 nucleotides: TGTGCCAGCAGTTCGGTACTTACTCATTACTTC.

Notes on this clonotype: The junction differs from germline at one of its ends, possibly a read error. The chain has TRBV6-2 or TRBV6-3 and TRBJ1-5; no definite D call. CDR1 and CDR2 (germline): MNHEY, SVGEGT. This CDR3 contains 13 residues. CDR3: CASTLRVSQTQHF. The CDR3 DNA sequence: TGTGCCAGCACCCTCCGGGTCAGTCAGACCCAGCATTTT.

Worth noting for this clonotype: This likely comes from a read error, as the CDR3 has no conserved phenylalanine or tryptophan at its end. V usage is TRBV12-3 or TRBV12-4 and J usage is TRBJ2-3; 9 bases are shared with TRBD1. V was clipped by 4 bases and J by 4 bases; unmatched bases: 6. This CDR3 has 15 amino acids. Written as DNA, the CDR3 is TGTGCCAGCAGTTGGGACAGGGATGGGTCAGATACGCAGTATATT. Translated, it gives CASSWDRDGSDTQYI.

As for this clonotype: A much more abundant neighbour one base away suggests this may be a read error. The CDR3 loop is CASNRGLENTEAFF. In DNA, the CDR3 is TGCGCCAGCAATCGGGGGCTTGAGAACACTGAAGCTTTCTTT. J is TRBJ1-1 and V is TRBV5-1, with D possibly being TRBD1 (6 bases). Per germline, CDR1 SGHRS and CDR2 YFSETQ. The CDR3 spans 14 residues. V was shortened by 6 bases and J by 1 base, with 13 bases between the two germline ends.

Turning to this clonotype: This may arise from a read error, as a much more abundant clone is one base away. The chain joins TRBV7-9 to TRBJ1-6, with 7 bases that match TRBD1. The CDR3 is 15 amino acids. V trimming: 1 base; J trimming: 9 bases; junction bases outside the gene matches: 6. Germline CDR1 is SEHNR and CDR2 is FQNEAQ (reference sequence). CDR3 DNA: TGTGCCAGCAGCTTAGATCAGGGGGTGAGTTCACCCCTCCACTTT. This gives the protein CASSLDQGVSSPLHF.